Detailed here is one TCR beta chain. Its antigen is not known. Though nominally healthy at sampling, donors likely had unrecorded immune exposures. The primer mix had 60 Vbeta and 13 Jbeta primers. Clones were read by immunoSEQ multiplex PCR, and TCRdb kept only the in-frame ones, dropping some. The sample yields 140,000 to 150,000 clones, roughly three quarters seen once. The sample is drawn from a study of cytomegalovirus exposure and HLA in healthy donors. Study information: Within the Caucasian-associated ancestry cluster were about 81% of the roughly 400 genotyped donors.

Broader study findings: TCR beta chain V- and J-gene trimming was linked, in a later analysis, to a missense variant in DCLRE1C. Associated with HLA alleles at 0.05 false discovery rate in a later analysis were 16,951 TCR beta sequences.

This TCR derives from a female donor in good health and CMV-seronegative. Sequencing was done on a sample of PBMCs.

The DNA of the CDR3 is TGTGCCAGTACCCACGAAGAGGCAGGGGAAGGAAACGAGCAGTACTTC. It translates to CASTHEEAGEGNEQYF. The rearrangement joins TRBV19 to TRBJ2-7, with D possibly being TRBD1 (6 bases). This CDR3 contains 16 residues. V shed 7 bases and J shed 5 bases, with 24 bases lying between them. The V gene's germline CDR1 is LNHDA and CDR2 SQIVND (reference sequence). The full variable domain, its missing parts supplied by reference TRBV19 and TRBJ2-7, is DGGITQSPKYLFRKEGQNVTLSCEQNLNHDAMYWYRQDPGQGLRLIYYSQIVNDFQKGDIAEGYSVSREKKESFPLTVTSAQKNPTAFYLCASTHEEAGEGNEQYFGPGTRLTVT.